Shown below are 5 T cell receptor beta chains from a single sample sequenced in a study of T cell responses to AZD1222 COVID-19 vaccine. Repertoires were generated with immunoSEQ multiplex PCR, while TCRdb's copy carries only in-frame clones and drops some. The sample yields approximately 150,000 clones, just under 95% seen once. The starting material was peripheral blood, obtained on day 0 of AZD1222 vaccination. These TCRs come from an adult in good health.

The rearrangement joins TRBV9 to TRBJ2-2; the match to TRBD2 covers 7 bases. CDR3 length equals 19 residues. J lost 0 bases, V lost 0 bases, and 11 bases had no gene match. Germline V lookup: CDR1 SGDLS, CDR2 YYNGEE. CDR3 amino acids: CASSVGSGPGTTNTGELFF. CDR3 coding DNA: TGTGCCAGCAGCGTAGGATCCGGACCCGGGACTACGAACACCGGGGAGCTGTTTTTT.

V and J are TRBV30 and TRBJ1-2, with D possibly being TRBD1 (5 bases). The CDR3 has 18 amino acids. From germline, CDR1 is GTSNPN and CDR2 SVGIG (reference sequence). With 0 bases removed from V and 2 bases from J, the gap between germline ends came to 22 bases. CDR3 nucleotide sequence: TGTGCCTGGAGTGTAGCCCCTGGGGAGTCGGGACCCAACTATGGCTACACCTTC. Amino acid sequence: CAWSVAPGESGPNYGYTF.

This sequence joins TRBV7-3 and TRBJ1-1, with a tentative D call TRBD1 (6 bases). The CDR3 has 14 amino acids. CDR1 is SGHTA and CDR2 is FQGTGA in the germline V gene. V lost 0 bases, J lost 1 base, and 6 bases lay in between. The CDR3 nucleotides are TGTGCCAGCAGCTTAACAGGGGGGAACACTGAAGCTTTCTTT. Amino acids: CASSLTGGNTEAFF.

This clone has just a few counts. The chain has TRBV7-9 and TRBJ2-7; 8 nucleotides match TRBD1. V lost 4 bases, J lost 3 bases, and 14 bases stayed unmatched. The length of the CDR3 is 17 residues. Germline V CDR1 and CDR2: SEHNR, FQNEAQ (reference sequence). CDR3 DNA: TGTGCCAGCAGCTCAACCCGCTCGGACAGGGCCGACTACGAGCAGTACTTC. Its protein is CASSSTRSDRADYEQYF.

The V gene is TRBV30, the J gene TRBJ2-4; 10 bases fit TRBD2. V lost 7 bases to trimming and J lost 0 bases; unmatched junction nucleotides: 3. The germline CDR1 and CDR2 sequences are GTSNPN and SVGIG (reference sequence). The CDR3 extends over 14 amino acids. In DNA form, the CDR3 reads TGTGCCTTAGGACTAGCGGAAGCCAAAAACATTCAGTACTTC. Encoded protein: CALGLAEAKNIQYF.